These 32 T cell receptor beta chains share one sample of origin, sequenced in a study of blood T cell repertoires in COVID-19. Profiling relied on immunoSEQ multiplex PCR, and the TCRdb table lists in-frame clones only, not all of them. The sample includes some 170,000 clones, about 75% of them seen just once. Sequencing used peripheral blood. The receptors shown here come from a woman between 45 and 65 years old with active or convalescent COVID-19.

This chain links TRBV27 with TRBJ1-1; 7 positions agree with TRBD1. V lost 6 bases, J lost 3 bases, and 4 bases stayed unmatched. Germline V gives CDR1 MNHEY, CDR2 SMNVEV (reference sequence). The CDR3 totals 13 residues. DNA for the CDR3: TGTGCCAGCAGGGGACAGCAATACACTGAAGCTTTCTTT. It specifies CASRGQQYTEAFF.

The table lists this clone with a few counts. The rearrangement uses TRBV20-1 and TRBJ1-1, with 7 bases that match TRBD1. Germline V CDR1 and CDR2: DFQATT, SNEGSKA (reference sequence). CDR3 size: 11 residues. CDR3 in DNA: TGCAGGGCAAGAGGGGGCCCTGAAGCTTTCTTT. It is translated as CRARGGPEAFF.

This sequence joins TRBV29-1 and TRBJ2-5; 11 bases fit TRBD1. CDR1 and CDR2 (germline): SQVTM, ANQGSEA. The CDR3 length is 14 residues. Trimming cost V 7 bases and J 5 bases; bases outside gene matches: 9. The CDR3 reads CSAGTGGVRETQYF. CDR3 nucleotide sequence: TGCAGCGCTGGGACAGGGGGAGTGAGGGAGACCCAGTACTTC.

This clone was seen more than once but under ten times. The sample carries other DNA sequences with the same CDR3. The chain is built from TRBV19 and TRBJ2-3, with 10 bases aligning to TRBD2. V lost 7 bases to trimming and J lost 2 bases; unmatched junction nucleotides: 3. This CDR3 region has 14 residues. In germline, CDR1 is LNHDA, CDR2 SQIVND (reference sequence). The CDR3 coding sequence is TGTGCCAGTACCGGGACTAGCGACACAGATACGCAGTATTTT. This encodes CASTGTSDTDTQYF.

DNA for the CDR3: TGTGCCAGTACCAAGGGGGGGGCTAACTATGGCTACACCTTC. This encodes CASTKGGANYGYTF. The chain employs TRBV19 and TRBJ1-2; tentatively, D is TRBD1 (6 bases). The CDR3 extends over 14 amino acids. The germline CDR1 and CDR2 sequences are LNHDA and SQIVND (reference sequence). V lost 7 bases and J 0 bases, leaving 12 bases between the germline ends.

The chain links TRBV5-1 to TRBJ1-2; D uncertain. The ends were cut back, 4 bases at V and 7 bases at J, with 17 bases in the middle. This CDR3 has 14 residues. From germline, CDR1 is SGHRS and CDR2 YFSETQ. The DNA of the CDR3 is TGCGCCAGCAGCCCGGGTTCACTAGGACGTGGCTACACCTTC. This sequence encodes CASSPGSLGRGYTF. The full variable domain, with the rest looked up from reference TRBV5-1 and TRBJ1-2, is KAGVTQTPRYLIKTRGQQVTLSCSPISGHRSVSWYQQTPGQGLQFLFEYFSETQRNKGNFPGRFSGRQFSNSRSEMNVSTLELGDSALYLCASSPGSLGRGYTFGSGTRLTVV.

The V and J genes are TRBV30 and TRBJ1-2; no definite D call. V was shortened by 0 bases and J by 4 bases, with 12 bases between the two germline ends. Germline V gene sequence: CDR1 GTSNPN, CDR2 SVGIG (reference sequence). The CDR3 has 14 residues. CDR3 sequence (DNA): TGTGCCTGGAGTGTCGACGGGAGGTCCTATGGCTACACCTTC. Protein: CAWSVDGRSYGYTF.

The chain couples TRBV3-1 (or the pseudogene TRBV3-2) to TRBJ1-2; D might be TRBD1 (6 bases). V lost 0 bases to trimming and J lost 7 bases, with 15 bases between them. The CDR3 loop spans 15 amino acids. CDR1 and CDR2 (germline): LGHDT, YNNKEL (reference sequence). In DNA, the CDR3 is TGTGCCAGCAGCCAAGATTGGGCCAGGGGAAGTGGCTACACCTTC. The encoded protein is CASSQDWARGSGYTF.

The rearrangement uses TRBV3-1 (or the pseudogene TRBV3-2) and TRBJ2-2; D remains ambiguous. V lost 0 bases and J lost 4, with 12 bases in between. The CDR3 loop spans 16 amino acids. Germline V gives CDR1 LGHDT, CDR2 YNNKEL (reference sequence). CDR3 region: CASSQEVEPGTGELFF. CDR3 DNA sequence: TGTGCCAGCAGCCAAGAGGTAGAGCCGGGCACCGGGGAGCTGTTTTTT.

The genes are TRBV5-1 and TRBJ2-3; D call uncertain. CDR3 length equals 13 residues. Trimming stripped 2 bases from V and 0 bases from J, with 4 bases between. Germline CDR1 reads SGHRS; CDR2 reads YFSETQ. CDR3: CASSFSSTDTQYF. In DNA, the CDR3 is TGCGCCAGCAGCTTCTCTAGCACAGATACGCAGTATTTT.

The chain recombines TRBV28 with TRBJ2-2; 7 bases line up with TRBD1. V trimming: 6 bases; J trimming: 2 bases; junction bases outside the gene matches: 6. This CDR3 region has 15 residues. Germline assignment: CDR1 MDHEN and CDR2 SYDVKM. Here the CDR3 reads CASRWDSVNTGELFF. CDR3 nucleotide sequence: TGTGCCAGCAGGTGGGACAGCGTAAACACCGGGGAGCTGTTTTTT. The full variable domain, its missing parts supplied by reference TRBV28 and TRBJ2-2, is DVKVTQSSRYLVKRTGEKVFLECVQDMDHENMFWYRQDPGLGLRLIYFSYDVKMKEKGDIPEGYSVSREKKERFSLILESASTNQTSMYLCASRWDSVNTGELFFGEGSRLTVL.

V and J are TRBV30 and TRBJ1-2; maybe TRBD1 (5 bases). The CDR3 runs to 13 residues. V was clipped by 0 bases and J by 8 bases, with 13 bases between them. Germline assignment: CDR1 GTSNPN and CDR2 SVGIG (reference sequence). This chain's CDR3 is CAWSVSQGWGYTF. The CDR3 region has the DNA TGTGCCTGGAGTGTATCCCAGGGATGGGGCTACACCTTC.

The V gene is TRBV6-5, the J gene TRBJ1-1; D ambiguous. The CDR3 is 12 amino acids. The V and J ends lost 4 bases and 9 bases respectively, with 12 bases between them. Germline V lookup: CDR1 MNHEY, CDR2 SVGAGI. CDR3: CASSFPGEKAFF. The CDR3 DNA reads as TGTGCCAGCAGTTTTCCCGGTGAGAAAGCTTTCTTT.

The chain has TRBV19 and TRBJ2-7; TRBD2 matches 14 bases. Germline loops: CDR1 LNHDA, CDR2 SQIVND (reference sequence). J was trimmed by 5 bases and V by 6 bases; bases with no gene match: 6. The CDR3 is made up of 15 amino acids. CDR3 nucleotides: TGTGCCAGTAGCGTGACTAGCGGGAGGGCCAACGAGCAGTACTTC. It codes for CASSVTSGRANEQYF.

The rearrangement uses TRBV5-6 and TRBJ2-3; D is uncertain. Between the trimmed V and J ends, which lost 2 bases and 0 bases, there was a span of 4 bases. The CDR3 is made up of 13 amino acids. In germline, CDR1 is SGHDT, CDR2 YYEEEE. The CDR3 sequence: CASSFPSTDTQYF. CDR3 nucleotide sequence: TGTGCCAGCAGCTTTCCTAGCACAGATACGCAGTATTTT.

The rearrangement uses TRBV7-2 and TRBJ1-1; D remains unclear. CDR1 is SGHTA, CDR2 FQGNSA, per germline. CDR3 length equals 14 residues. V was clipped by 6 bases and J by 2 bases, with 13 bases between them. The CDR3 here is CASSRRRENTEAFF. The DNA of the CDR3 is TGTGCCAGCAGTCGTAGGAGGGAAAACACTGAAGCTTTCTTT.

CDR3 DNA sequence: TGCAGCGTTGAAAGAGGGACTAGCGGGAGCAATGAGCAGTTCTTC. Protein: CSVERGTSGSNEQFF. V usage is TRBV29-1 and J usage is TRBJ2-1, with TRBD2 matching 14 bases. J lost 6 bases, V lost 2 bases, and 3 bases had no gene match. The CDR3 runs to 15 residues. The germline CDR1 and CDR2 sequences are SQVTM and ANQGSEA.

The V and J genes are TRBV11-2 and TRBJ1-6; 7 positions agree with TRBD1. Germline-derived CDR1 and CDR2 are SGHAT and FQNNGV. CDR3 length: 16 amino acids. Trimming removed 5 bases from V and 2 bases from J; junction bases left unmatched: 6. In nucleotides, the CDR3 is TGTGCCAGCAGCGCCGCAGGGGGAACCTATAATTCACCCCTCCACTTT. Residues: CASSAAGGTYNSPLHF.

V gene TRBV2 combines with J gene TRBJ1-2; 10 bases are a match to TRBD1. The CDR3 has 15 residues. V was clipped by 5 bases and J by 6 bases; unmatched bases: 9. Germline V gene data show CDR1 as SNHLY and CDR2 as FYNNEI. CDR3 bases: TGTGCCAGCAGTCGACAGGGGGCGATGAAGGATGGCTACACCTTC. This sequence encodes CASSRQGAMKDGYTF.

The chain uses TRBV30 and TRBJ2-7; 14 nucleotides agree with TRBD2. The CDR3 has 17 residues. Looked up from germline, CDR1 is GTSNPN and CDR2 is SVGIG (reference sequence). V shed 3 bases and J 1 base; nucleotides not matched to a gene: 8. CDR3 loop: CAWRLGLAGEKSYEQYF. CDR3 in DNA: TGTGCCTGGAGGCTGGGACTAGCGGGGGAGAAATCCTACGAGCAGTACTTC.

The chain uses TRBV30 and TRBJ2-2, with TRBD2 matching 7 bases. Germline CDR1 reads GTSNPN; CDR2 reads SVGIG (reference sequence). The ends lost 0 bases at V and 5 bases at J; junction bases unmatched: 9. The length of the CDR3 is 16 residues. The CDR3 region has the DNA TGTGCCTGGAGTGTATGGGCGGGAGCTGGAACCGGGGAGCTGTTTTTT. It yields the protein CAWSVWAGAGTGELFF.

CDR3 nucleotides: TGTGCCAGCAGCTTTGAGGACGAGCAGTACTTC. Its translation is CASSFEDEQYF. The V and J genes are TRBV7-9 and TRBJ2-7; no reliable D call. Trimming removed 3 bases from V and 5 bases from J, with 5 bases in between. Germline lookup yields CDR1 SEHNR and CDR2 FQNEAQ (reference sequence). The CDR3 extends over 11 amino acids.

This chain uses TRBV10-3 with TRBJ2-1; tentative D call: TRBD2 (6 bases). The V gene's germline CDR1 is ENHRY and CDR2 SYGVKD. V was pared by 10 bases and J by 5 bases, with 18 bases between. This CDR3 has 14 residues. The CDR3 nucleotides are TGTGCCACCCGGTTCGGGTCGGGGGACAATGAGCAGTTCTTC. Protein product: CATRFGSGDNEQFF.

The rearrangement joins TRBV21-1 to TRBJ2-5; TRBD1 is taken as the D call from the table, unchecked against the DNA. TRBV21-1 represents a pseudogene. This CDR3 is 14 amino acids long. CDR3 in DNA: TGTGCCGTCCATAAGACAGGGGGTAAAGAGACCCAGTACTTC. This gives the protein CAVHKTGGKETQYF.

The J gene is TRBJ2-1, the V gene TRBV7-6; weak D call: TRBD1 (6 bases). V lost 0 bases, J lost 3 bases, and 9 bases lay in between. Germline assignment: CDR1 SGHVS and CDR2 FNYEAQ. The CDR3 extends over 15 amino acids. CDR3 in DNA: TGTGCCAGCAGCTTAGCGGGGGCTATCTACAATGAGCAGTTCTTC. It is translated as CASSLAGAIYNEQFF. Drawing the rest from reference TRBV7-6 and TRBJ2-1, the complete variable domain is GAGVSQSPRYKVTKRGQDVALRCDPISGHVSLYWYRQALGQGPEFLTYFNYEAQQDKSGLPNDRFSAERPEGSISTLTIQRTEQRDSAMYRCASSLAGAIYNEQFFGPGTRLTVL.

This chain links TRBV7-8 with TRBJ2-5; perhaps TRBD2 as D (5 bases). V lost 4 bases and J lost 2, with 11 bases in between. The CDR3 sequence is 14 residues long. In germline, CDR1 is SGHVS, CDR2 FQNEAQ. CDR3 protein: CASSSKRTQETQYF. The CDR3 coding sequence is TGTGCCAGCAGCTCGAAGCGGACTCAAGAGACCCAGTACTTC.

V and J are TRBV7-9 and TRBJ2-5, with 11 nucleotides matching TRBD2. In germline, CDR1 is SEHNR, CDR2 FQNEAQ (reference sequence). After removal of 5 bases from V and 1 base from J, the junction contained 9 bases not matched to a gene. The CDR3 has 17 amino acids. The CDR3 nucleotides read TGTGCCAGCAGCGTCCCCCGGACTAGCGGGCGCCAAGAGACCCAGTACTTC. Protein: CASSVPRTSGRQETQYF.

Here the CDR3 DNA reads TGTGCCAGTAATCTAGCGGGGGGGCGGTACAATGAGCAGTTCTTC. Translated, it gives CASNLAGGRYNEQFF. The gene calls are TRBV19 and TRBJ2-1, with 12 positions matching TRBD2. The CDR3 is 15 residues long. Germline V CDR1 and CDR2: LNHDA, SQIVND (reference sequence). The V and J ends lost 7 bases and 4 bases, in that order; junction bases with no gene match: 5.

The gene calls are TRBV9 and TRBJ2-7; D uncertain. The CDR3 extends over 15 amino acids. Germline V gene lookup returns CDR1 SGDLS and CDR2 YYNGEE. The V end was cut by 3 bases, the J end by 0 bases, with 13 bases between. CDR3 coding DNA: TGTGCCAGCAGCGCTCGGTCGACATCCTCCTACGAGCAGTACTTC. This encodes CASSARSTSSYEQYF.

This rearrangement joins TRBV11-3 to TRBJ2-3; 9 bases match TRBD2. This CDR3 is built from 16 residues. In germline, CDR1 is SGHNT, CDR2 YENEEA. The V and J ends lost 3 bases and 1 base, in that order; junction bases with no gene match: 5. The CDR3 DNA is TGTGCCAGCAGCTTGGGAGTAGCGGGGGGCACAGATACGCAGTATTTT. It codes for CASSLGVAGGTDTQYF.

The rearrangement links TRBV6-5 to TRBJ1-5; D unclear. Germline loops: CDR1 MNHEY, CDR2 SVGAGI. V lost 11 bases and J 3 bases, leaving 11 bases between the germline ends. This CDR3 has 12 residues. This CDR3 is CAGSGDNQPQHF. As DNA, the CDR3 is TGTGCCGGGTCCGGGGACAATCAGCCCCAGCATTTT.

The V call is TRBV11-1, the J call TRBJ2-1, with TRBD2 identical over 7 bases. V shed 7 bases, J shed 12 bases, and the junction held 21 bases outside the gene matches. Germline V lookup: CDR1 SGHAT, CDR2 FQDESV (reference sequence). This CDR3 is 16 amino acids long. CDR3 region: CASTLGGASAPGGQFF. CDR3 DNA: TGTGCCAGCACCTTGGGAGGGGCTAGCGCACCCGGGGGGCAGTTCTTC.